The T cell receptor beta chain described here comes from a study of blood T cell repertoires in COVID-19 (dated by TCRdb to 2020 to 2021). About the study as a whole: Collaborator samples came from the United States, Italy and Spain and covered acute and convalescent phases of COVID-19. The dataset comprised deeply sampled blood TCRbeta repertoires from subjects exposed to, actively infected with, or recovered from COVID-19. The prospective study material was composed of cDNA or gDNA derived from T cells, B-cell-depleted T cells, or PBMCs. Samples came from the ongoing ImmuneRACE study (first 160 participants) plus 1,254 subjects from 6 global collaborators. Sample metadata almost always included a de-identified subject ID, COVID-19 status, age in years and sex. Where HLA class I and class II types were available, the types were taken from metadata supplied by the sample provider, not from assay-based typing. A freely available public database, intended as a resource for researchers studying the immune response to SARS-CoV-2, is where the repertoires were released.

The immunoSEQ Assay, a bias-controlled multiplex PCR, was used to amplify TCRbeta CDR3 regions from genomic DNA. The authors processed their data as follows. Within the assay, amplification of reference gene primers was used to estimate how many nucleated cells each sample contained. To quantify the absolute abundance of each unique TCRbeta CDR3 rearrangement, sequence reads were collapsed and filtered. For each sample, productive Simpson clonality was calculated as the square root of Simpson's diversity index across productive rearrangements. This is the immuneACCESS table as TCRdb keeps it, with only in-frame sequences that have V and J called. A part of the clones is gone; compared with another copy, unresolved V genes explain less than half, and the rest is unexplained. V and J calls and clone size are as listed in that table; D and trimming were resolved from the DNA. The sample includes approximately 480,000 clones, with 75% to 90% observed a single time. The leading ten clones occupy about 0.91% of the sample.

One collaborating source in Seattle enrolled patients during active infection and followed them longitudinally through the course of disease. The collaborating institutions used their own protocols to collect whole blood in K2EDTA tubes. For TCRbeta analysis, collaborators shipped samples as frozen whole blood, isolated PBMCs, or DNA extracted from either of those sample types. Unmatched junction bases come to 6, with V trimmed by 5 bases and J by 7 bases. According to the germline V gene, CDR1 reads MNHEY and CDR2 reads SVGAGI. Its CDR3 holds 15 amino acids, cysteine through phenylalanine. Just the 45-base CDR3 DNA is kept, in frame starting at base 1. Study-wide conclusions, independent of this receptor: The amount of clinical and demographic metadata varied by source and participant and was provided uncurated.

About this clone itself: Its antigen remains undetermined. Base qualities are not at hand, and no much larger clone is one base apart.

This receptor was obtained from a man younger than 30 with COVID-19, enrolled during active disease. The chain uses TRBV6-5 and TRBJ2-2; 11 bases in the junction line up with TRBD1. Sequencing was performed on peripheral blood. The CDR3 loop reads CASSRGQGAHGELFF. The DNA sequence is given as TGTGCCAGCAGTCGCGGACAGGGGGCCCACGGGGAGCTGTTTTTT.